This T cell receptor beta chain comes out of a study of technical replicates of blood from several donors. TCRdb's table, derived via immunoSEQ multiplex PCR, lists solely in-frame clones and lacks some. The table has about 84,000 clones, 95% to 98% seen once. V was pared by 2 bases and J by 2 bases, with 9 bases of the junction left unmatched. The CDR3 length is 18 residues. Germline CDR1 and CDR2: SGHAT and FQNNGV. Sequenced: T cells isolated from PBMCs. V gene TRBV11-2 combines with J gene TRBJ2-3; TRBD2 matches 11 bases. This sequence originates from a human donor in good health. The CDR3 sequence is CASSLSGLTSGNTDTQYF. CDR3 nucleotide sequence: TGTGCCAGCAGCTTATCAGGGTTGACTAGCGGGAACACAGATACGCAGTATTTT.